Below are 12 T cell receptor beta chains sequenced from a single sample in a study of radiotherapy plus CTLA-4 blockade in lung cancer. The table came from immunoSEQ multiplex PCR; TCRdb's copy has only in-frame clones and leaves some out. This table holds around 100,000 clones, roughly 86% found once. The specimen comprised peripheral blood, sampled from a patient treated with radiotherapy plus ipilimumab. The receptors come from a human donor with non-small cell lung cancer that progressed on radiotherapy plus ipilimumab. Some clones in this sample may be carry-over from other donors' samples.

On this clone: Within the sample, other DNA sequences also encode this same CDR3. The CDR3 bases are TGTGCCAGCAGTTTAGGACACCCTTCCTACGAGCAGTACTTC. This gives the protein CASSLGHPSYEQYF. The chain recombines TRBV28 with TRBJ2-7; a possible D gene is TRBD1 (5 bases). The CDR3 has 14 amino acids. The germline gives CDR1 MDHEN, CDR2 SYDVKM. The V end lost 2 bases, the J end lost 1 base, and 9 bases lay between the germline ends.

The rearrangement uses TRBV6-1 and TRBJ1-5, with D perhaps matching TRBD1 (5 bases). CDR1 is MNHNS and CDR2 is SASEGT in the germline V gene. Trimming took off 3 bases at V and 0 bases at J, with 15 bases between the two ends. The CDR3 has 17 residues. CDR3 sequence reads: CASSEVGLVVSNQPQHF. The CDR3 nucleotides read TGTGCCAGCAGTGAGGTGGGGCTGGTCGTTAGCAATCAGCCCCAGCATTTT.

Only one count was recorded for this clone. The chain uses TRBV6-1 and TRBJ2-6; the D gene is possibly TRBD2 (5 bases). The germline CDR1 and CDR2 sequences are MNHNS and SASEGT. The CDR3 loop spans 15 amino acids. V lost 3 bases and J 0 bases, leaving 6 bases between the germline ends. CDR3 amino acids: CASSERDSGANVLTF. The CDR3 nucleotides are TGTGCCAGCAGTGAGAGGGACTCTGGGGCCAACGTCCTGACTTTC.

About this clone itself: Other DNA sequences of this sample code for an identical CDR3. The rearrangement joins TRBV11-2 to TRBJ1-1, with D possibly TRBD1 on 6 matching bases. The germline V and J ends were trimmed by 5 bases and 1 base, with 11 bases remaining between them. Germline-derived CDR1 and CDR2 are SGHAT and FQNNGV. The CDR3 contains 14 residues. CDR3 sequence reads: CASSRQGRNTEAFF. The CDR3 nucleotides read TGTGCCAGCAGCCGTCAGGGGAGGAACACTGAAGCTTTCTTT.

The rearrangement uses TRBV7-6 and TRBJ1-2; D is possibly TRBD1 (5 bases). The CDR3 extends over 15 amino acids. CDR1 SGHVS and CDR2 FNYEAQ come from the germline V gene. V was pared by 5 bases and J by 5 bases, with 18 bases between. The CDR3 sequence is CASSIEGQGAYGYTF. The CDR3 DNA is TGTGCCAGCAGCATCGAGGGGCAGGGAGCGTATGGCTACACCTTC.

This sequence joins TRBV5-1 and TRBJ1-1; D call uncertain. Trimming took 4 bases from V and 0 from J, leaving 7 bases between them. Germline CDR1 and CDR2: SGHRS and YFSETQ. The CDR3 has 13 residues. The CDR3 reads CASSRQLNTEAFF. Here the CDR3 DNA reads TGCGCCAGCAGCCGACAATTGAACACTGAAGCTTTCTTT.

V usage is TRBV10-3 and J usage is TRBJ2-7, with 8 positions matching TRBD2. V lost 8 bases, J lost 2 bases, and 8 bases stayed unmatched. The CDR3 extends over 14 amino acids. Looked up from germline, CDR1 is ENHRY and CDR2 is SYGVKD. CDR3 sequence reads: CAIPAGGNTYEQYF. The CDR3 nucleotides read TGTGCCATCCCCGCGGGGGGTAATACCTACGAGCAGTACTTC.

As DNA, the CDR3 is TGTGCCAGCAGTAAAGACGGGACTAGCGGGGGGAGCACAGATACGCAGTATTTT. Encoded protein: CASSKDGTSGGSTDTQYF. The chain links TRBV2 to TRBJ2-3; 15 bases line up with TRBD2. The junction had 6 bases not matched to a gene; V was cut back by 5 bases and J by 0 bases. CDR1 and CDR2 from the germline V gene are SNHLY and FYNNEI. The CDR3 covers 18 residues.

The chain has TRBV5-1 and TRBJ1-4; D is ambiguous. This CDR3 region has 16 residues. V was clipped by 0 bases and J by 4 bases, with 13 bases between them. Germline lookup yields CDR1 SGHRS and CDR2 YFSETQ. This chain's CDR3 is CASSLAPAALNEKLFF. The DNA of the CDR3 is TGCGCCAGCAGCTTGGCCCCGGCAGCGCTTAATGAAAAACTGTTTTTT. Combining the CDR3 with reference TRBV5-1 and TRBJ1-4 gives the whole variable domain KAGVTQTPRYLIKTRGQQVTLSCSPISGHRSVSWYQQTPGQGLQFLFEYFSETQRNKGNFPGRFSGRQFSNSRSEMNVSTLELGDSALYLCASSLAPAALNEKLFFGSGTQLSVL.

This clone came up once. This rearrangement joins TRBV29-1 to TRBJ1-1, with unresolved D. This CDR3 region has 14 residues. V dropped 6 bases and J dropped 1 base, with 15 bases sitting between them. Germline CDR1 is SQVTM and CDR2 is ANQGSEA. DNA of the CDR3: TGCAGCGTCGCTGGACTTTGGTGGAACACTGAAGCTTTCTTT. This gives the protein CSVAGLWWNTEAFF.

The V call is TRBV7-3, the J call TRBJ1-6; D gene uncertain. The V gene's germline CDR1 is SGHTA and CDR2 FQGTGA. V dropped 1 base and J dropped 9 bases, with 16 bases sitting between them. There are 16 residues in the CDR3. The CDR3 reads CASSLRRVIEGSPLHF. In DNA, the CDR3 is TGTGCCAGCAGCTTAAGGAGGGTAATAGAAGGTTCACCCCTCCACTTT.

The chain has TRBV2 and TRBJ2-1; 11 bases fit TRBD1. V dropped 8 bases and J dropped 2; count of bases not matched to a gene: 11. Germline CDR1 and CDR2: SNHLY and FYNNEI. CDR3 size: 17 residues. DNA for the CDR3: TGTGCCAGCGAATTTTACCCGGGACAGGGGGCCTACAATGAGCAGTTCTTC. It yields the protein CASEFYPGQGAYNEQFF.